The clone carrying this TCR beta chain was picked up a small number of times. These data come from a study of quantifying T cell responses using KT2 cells. For the study at large: cDNA was made from DNase-treated RNA using alpha and beta constant primers.

Known numbers of the T cell clone KT2 were added to PBMC. A single-stranded UMI oligo with SP2 sequence was ligated to cDNA 3' ends. An equimolar mix of RC1.1 and RC1.2 primed the beta chain across TRBC1 and TRBC2. Each CDR3 protein is one row after TCRdb ran MiXCR on the UMI-ligation and nested PCR reads. The sample gives 42,000 or so distinct CDR3 sequences, over 15% of which show up once; 40% to 45% is in the top ten. Germline V gene sequence: CDR1 SQVTM, CDR2 ANQGSEA. The CDR3 contains 17 residues. The V end lost 3 bases, the J end lost 4 bases, and 23 bases lay between the germline ends. The J gene is TRBJ2-3, the V gene TRBV29-1, with D possibly TRBD2 on 7 matching bases. The sequence derives from a human donor. Sequenced: PBMCs spiked with cells of the T cell clone KT2. In DNA, the CDR3 is TGCAGCGTTGACCGGCGGGGGCATCGCCATCAGCCAGATACGCAGTATTTT. The encoded protein is CSVDRRGHRHQPDTQYF.